The present T cell receptor (beta chain) was sequenced within a study of identical twins. Study-level findings and limits: Conclusions relied on cross-sectional statistical analysis, not following the same donors. Shared out-of-frame alpha sequences (those common to twins) showed excess low generation probability. Abundant cord blood beta clonotypes carried fewer insertions; memory repertoires showed none.

The CDR3 spans 15 residues. The germline V gene has CDR1 SGHRS and CDR2 YFSETQ. As regards this clonotype: Its matching antigen is unknown. Compared with germline, one end of the junction differs, possibly owing to a read error.

A universal primer binding site was introduced by template switching. The final cDNA contained unique molecular identifiers. TCRdb fed the 5' RACE reads into MiXCR, producing one record per CDR3 protein. In the table there are 1.5 million or so distinct CDR3 sequences, about 32% of which are singletons. This TCR derives from a newborn girl in good health. Specimen: cord blood. This chain joins TRBV5-1 and TRBJ2-3; 9 bases match TRBD2. CDR3 sequence reads: CAGSPGLASTDTQYF. CDR3 DNA sequence: TGCGCCGGCAGCCCGGGACTAGCTAGCACAGATACGCAGTATTTT.